This T cell receptor beta chain was sequenced in a study of CD8 T cells in Susac syndrome. With random hexamers, reverse transcription was performed on roughly 0.45 to 1 ug of RNA. TCRdb ran MiXCR on the immunoSEQ multiplex PCR reads and lists one entry per CDR3 protein. This table has tens of thousands of distinct CDR3 sequences, 90% to 95% appearing once. V lost 0 bases, J lost 1 base, and 8 bases lay in between. This CDR3 has 14 residues. CDR1 is DFQATT and CDR2 is SNEGSKA in the germline V gene (reference sequence). The source material was CD4+ T cells from PBMCs. The chain joins TRBV20-1 to TRBJ2-3; perhaps TRBD1 as D (5 bases). This TCR derives from a human donor with Susac syndrome. CDR3 amino acids: CSARDQGGTDTQYF. In DNA form, the CDR3 reads TGCAGTGCTAGAGATCAGGGTGGCACAGATACGCAGTATTTT.